The clone carrying this TCR beta chain appeared a few times. Its antigen remains unidentified. These data come from a study of response to subunit inactivated influenza vaccine. General study points: Few additional T cells are recruited per seasonal influenza vaccination, authors suggested.

The CDR3 runs 12 residues. V was shortened by 5 bases and J by 8 bases, with 10 bases between the two germline ends. TCRdb re-called the RT-PCR reads with MiXCR, one entry per CDR3 protein. This table holds some 480,000 distinct CDR3 sequences, 11% found once. The chain employs TRBV12-3 or TRBV12-4 and TRBJ2-1, with D uncertain. The receptor was derived from a man between 50 and 59 years old who received an inactivated influenza vaccine. The sample in question was PBMCs from blood, obtained roughly 6 weeks after vaccination. Written as DNA, the CDR3 is TGTGCCAGCAGTCTGGTTTCATATGAGCAGTTCTTC. Protein product: CASSLVSYEQFF.